The following is a T cell receptor (beta chain) sequence with its context. Its antigen is currently unknown. The CDR3 runs 15 residues. Germline assignment: CDR1 SGHKS and CDR2 YYEKEE (reference sequence). V was pared by 2 bases and J by 3 bases, with 14 bases between. These data belong to a study of blood T cells in healthy people across ages. Regarding the study as a whole: Naive and antigen-experienced cells could not be conclusively compared, given unsorted PBMCs. Diversity was higher, and naive CD4+ cells more numerous, in long-lived donors than in aged donors.

Sample-barcoded 5' priming and a J-beta primer mix drove a second PCR of 7 to 11 cycles. Tagging of each cDNA molecule was performed by a template-switch adaptor with 12 random nucleotides. TCRdb analysed the 5' RACE reads with MiXCR anew, one entry per CDR3 protein. The sample holds about 640,000 distinct CDR3 sequences, roughly three fifths seen once. The chain couples TRBV5-5 to TRBJ1-1, with unresolved D. Material for sequencing was blood. This TCR derives from a man aged 55 to 70 in good health. This CDR3 reads CASSFKVLGDTEAFF. CDR3 DNA sequence: TGTGCCAGCAGCTTTAAGGTCCTTGGGGACACTGAAGCTTTCTTT.